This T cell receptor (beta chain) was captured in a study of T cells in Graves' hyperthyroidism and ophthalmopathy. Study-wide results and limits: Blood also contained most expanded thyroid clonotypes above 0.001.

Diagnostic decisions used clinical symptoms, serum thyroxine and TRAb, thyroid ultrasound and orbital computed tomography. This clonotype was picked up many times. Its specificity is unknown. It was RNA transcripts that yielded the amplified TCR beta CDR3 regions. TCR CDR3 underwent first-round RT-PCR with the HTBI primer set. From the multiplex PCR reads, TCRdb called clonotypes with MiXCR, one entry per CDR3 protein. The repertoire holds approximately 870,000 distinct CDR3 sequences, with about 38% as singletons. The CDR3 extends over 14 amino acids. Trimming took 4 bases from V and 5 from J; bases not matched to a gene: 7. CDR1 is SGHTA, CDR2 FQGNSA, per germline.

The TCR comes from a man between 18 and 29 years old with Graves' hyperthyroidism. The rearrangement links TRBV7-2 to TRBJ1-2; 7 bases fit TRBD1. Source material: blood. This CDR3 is CASSYTGTAYGYTF. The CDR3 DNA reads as TGTGCCAGCAGCTACACCGGGACAGCATATGGCTACACCTTC.